The sequence of this T cell receptor beta chain was determined in a study of blood T cell repertoires in COVID-19. Study-level information: Both acute and convalescent COVID-19 samples were obtained from the United States, Italy and Spain. PBMCs, B-cell-depleted T cells, or T cells provided the cDNA or gDNA that made up the material.

Authors' methods: Amplification of reference gene primers provided the estimated nucleated cell counts. Clones were sequenced by immunoSEQ multiplex PCR, and TCRdb holds only the in-frame ones, with some missing. That table gives V, J and clone size, and the DNA gave D and trimming. Of over 100,000 clones detected, more than 75% appear once; the ten largest clones hold around 9.8%. Trimming shortened V by 4 bases and J by 0 bases, and 15 bases separated the two germline ends. The CDR3 extends over 16 amino acids. In germline, CDR1 is SGHNT, CDR2 YYREEE (reference sequence). This clone appeared a few times.

The TCR comes from a man aged 55 to 70 with active or convalescent COVID-19. This rearrangement joins TRBV5-4 to TRBJ2-3; D may be TRBD2 (5 bases). Sequencing was done on a sample of peripheral blood. CDR3 DNA sequence: TGTGCCAGCAGCCGCCCTGGAGCGGAGAGCACAGATACGCAGTATTTT. This encodes CASSRPGAESTDTQYF.